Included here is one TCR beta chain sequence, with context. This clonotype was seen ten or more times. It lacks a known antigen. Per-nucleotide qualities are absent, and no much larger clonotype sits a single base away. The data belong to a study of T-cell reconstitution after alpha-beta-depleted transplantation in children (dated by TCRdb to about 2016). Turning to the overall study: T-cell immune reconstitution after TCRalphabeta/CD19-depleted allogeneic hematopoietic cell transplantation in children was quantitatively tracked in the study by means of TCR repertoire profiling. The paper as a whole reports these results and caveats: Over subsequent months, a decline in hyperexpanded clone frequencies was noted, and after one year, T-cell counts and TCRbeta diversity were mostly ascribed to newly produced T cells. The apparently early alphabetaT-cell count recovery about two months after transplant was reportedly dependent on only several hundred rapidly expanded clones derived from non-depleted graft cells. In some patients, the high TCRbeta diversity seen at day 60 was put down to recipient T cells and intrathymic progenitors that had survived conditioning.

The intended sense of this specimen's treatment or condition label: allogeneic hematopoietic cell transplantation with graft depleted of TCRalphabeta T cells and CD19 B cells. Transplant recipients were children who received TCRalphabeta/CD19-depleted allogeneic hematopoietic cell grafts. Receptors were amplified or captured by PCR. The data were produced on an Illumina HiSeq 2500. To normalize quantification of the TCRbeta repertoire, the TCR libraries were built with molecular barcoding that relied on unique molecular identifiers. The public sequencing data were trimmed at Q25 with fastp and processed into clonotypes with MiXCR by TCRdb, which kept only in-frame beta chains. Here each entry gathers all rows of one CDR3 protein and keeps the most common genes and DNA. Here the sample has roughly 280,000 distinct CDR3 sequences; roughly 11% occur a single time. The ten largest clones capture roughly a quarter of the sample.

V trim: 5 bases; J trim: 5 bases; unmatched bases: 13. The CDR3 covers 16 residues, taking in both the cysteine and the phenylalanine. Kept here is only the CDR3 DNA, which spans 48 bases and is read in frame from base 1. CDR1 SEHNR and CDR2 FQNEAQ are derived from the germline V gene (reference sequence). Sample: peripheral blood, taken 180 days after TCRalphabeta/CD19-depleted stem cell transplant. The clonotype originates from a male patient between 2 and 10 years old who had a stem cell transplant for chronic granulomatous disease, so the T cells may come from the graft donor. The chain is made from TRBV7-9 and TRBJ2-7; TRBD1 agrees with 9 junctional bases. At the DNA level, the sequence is TGTGCCAGCAGCAAGCTCCCGGGACAGGGACTCGACGAGCAGTACTTC. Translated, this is CASSKLPGQGLDEQYF.